The sequence of this TCR beta chain was determined in a study of shared clonotypes between healthy human individuals. The wider study: Donors were a couple of women and three men aged 18 to 49.

Details on this clone: The target antigen is unknown.

The protocol was immunoSEQ multiplex PCR, while the TCRdb copy is restricted to in-frame clones and leaves out a portion. The sample lists over a million clones; roughly 96% were seen once. Study outcomes and limitations: Among non-shared clonotypes, generation probabilities were lower than among those shared by all four donors.

The CDR3 is made up of 14 amino acids. The V end was cut by 3 bases, the J end by 4 bases, with 15 bases between. Per germline, CDR1 SQVTM and CDR2 ANQGSEA. V and J are TRBV29-1 and TRBJ1-2; D is perhaps TRBD1 (5 bases). The receptor's source is a man younger than 40 in good health. Input material: naive CD4+ T cells sorted from blood. The subset: CD45RA+ positively selected. CDR3 sequence: CSVDAGTGGYGYTF. In nucleotides, the CDR3 is TGCAGCGTTGACGCCGGGACGGGTGGCTATGGCTACACCTTC.